The entry that follows covers one TCR beta chain sequence. The CDR3 totals 11 residues. Germline CDR1 SNHLY, CDR2 FYNNEI. The data were taken from a study of cytomegalovirus exposure and HLA in healthy donors. It was with 60 Vbeta and 13 Jbeta primers that the PCR ran. Repertoires were generated with immunoSEQ multiplex PCR, while TCRdb's copy carries only in-frame clones and drops some. The data hold about 160,000 clones, with 70% to 80% observed a single time. V is TRBV2 and J is TRBJ2-5; the match to TRBD2 covers 9 bases. Sequenced sample: PBMCs. The sequence came from a man aged 18-30 years in good health and CMV-seropositive. As DNA, the CDR3 is TGTAGCGGGGGGTACCAAGAGACCCAGTACTTC. It specifies CSGGYQETQYF.